The TCR beta chain under discussion was sequenced for a study of T cells in Graves' hyperthyroidism and ophthalmopathy. Using RNA transcripts as the source, TCR beta CDR3 regions were amplified. First-round RT-PCR targeting the TCR CDR3 was performed with the HTBI primer set. One entry per CDR3 protein results from TCRdb running MiXCR on the multiplex PCR reads. Found here are under 250,000 distinct CDR3 sequences, roughly 22% of them singletons; the top ten hold roughly 32%. Duration under 3 months, a NOSPECS grade of at least 4, and a Clinical Activity Score of at least 3 characterized the ophthalmopathy patients. General observations from the study: Stable hyperthyroidism was told apart from ophthalmopathy by a model built on 13 V-J features. Most thyroid clonotypes expanded above 0.001 were also detected in blood.

The ends were cut back, 5 bases at V and 10 bases at J, with 21 bases in the middle. This CDR3 contains 16 residues. This clonotype was seen many times. What it recognizes is unknown. The specimen was blood. The receptor was derived from a woman aged 40 to 50 with Graves' ophthalmopathy. The chain couples TRBV12-3 or TRBV12-4 to TRBJ1-6; weak D call: TRBD1 (5 bases). CDR3 coding DNA: TGTGCCAGCAGTGCCAAAGGGACGGGAAATCGATCACCCCTCCACTTT. Translating gives CASSAKGTGNRSPLHF.